This T cell receptor (beta chain) emerged from a study of blood T cell repertoires in COVID-19. For the study at large: Sources were T cells, B-cell-depleted T cells, or PBMCs; the material itself was cDNA or gDNA.

Clones were sequenced by immunoSEQ multiplex PCR, and TCRdb holds only the in-frame ones, with some missing. The sample has roughly 280,000 clones; roughly 85% are singletons. The V end lost 1 base, the J end lost 2 bases, and 5 bases lay between the germline ends. Germline lookup yields CDR1 SQVTM and CDR2 ANQGSEA. The CDR3 sequence is 12 residues long. This sequence joins TRBV29-1 and TRBJ2-5; no reliable D call. This clonotype originated in a man aged 55 to 69 who had recovered from COVID-19. The sample consisted of peripheral blood. The CDR3 sequence is CSVEAQQETQYF. CDR3 coding DNA: TGCAGCGTTGAAGCCCAGCAAGAGACCCAGTACTTC.